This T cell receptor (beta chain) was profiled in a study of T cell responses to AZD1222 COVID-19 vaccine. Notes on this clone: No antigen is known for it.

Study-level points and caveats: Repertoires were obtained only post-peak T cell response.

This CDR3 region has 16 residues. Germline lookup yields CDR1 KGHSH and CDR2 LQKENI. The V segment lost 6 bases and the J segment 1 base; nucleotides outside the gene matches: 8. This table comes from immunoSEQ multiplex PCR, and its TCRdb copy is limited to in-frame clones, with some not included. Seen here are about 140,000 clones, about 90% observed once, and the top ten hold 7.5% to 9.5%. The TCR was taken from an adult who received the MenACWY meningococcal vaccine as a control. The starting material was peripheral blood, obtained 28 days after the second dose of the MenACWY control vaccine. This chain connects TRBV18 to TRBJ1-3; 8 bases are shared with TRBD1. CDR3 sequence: CASSVTGAFSGNTIYF. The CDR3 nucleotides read TGTGCCAGCTCCGTGACAGGGGCTTTTTCTGGAAACACCATATATTTT.